This T cell receptor beta chain was captured by sequencing in a study of human T cells and chemical hapten exposure. Overall study: On roughly 2 cm by roughly 2 cm of upper inner arm skin, sensitization was performed with 2% DPC.

Using its own MiXCR run on the RACE reads, TCRdb lists one record per CDR3 protein. The sample shows about 80,000 distinct CDR3 sequences, 12% to 15% of them seen only once. The sample's time point: pre-sensitization, week 0. The treatment: therapeutic diphenylcyclopropenone sensitization with weekly scalp DPC. The CDR3 spans 15 residues. Per germline, CDR1 SGHRS and CDR2 YFSETQ. V was shortened by 0 bases and J by 5 bases, with 11 bases between the two germline ends. This receptor was taken from a woman between 45 and 60 years old with alopecia areata. Some clones in this sample may be carry-over from other donors' samples. This sequence joins TRBV5-1 and TRBJ1-4, with TRBD1 as a possible D gene (5 bases). This specimen was whole blood, taken in connection with sensitization to the hapten diphenylcyclopropenone (DPC). The CDR3 DNA sequence: TGCGCCAGCAGCTTGGCGGGGTCAGGGAATGAAAAACTGTTTTTT. Its translation: CASSLAGSGNEKLFF.